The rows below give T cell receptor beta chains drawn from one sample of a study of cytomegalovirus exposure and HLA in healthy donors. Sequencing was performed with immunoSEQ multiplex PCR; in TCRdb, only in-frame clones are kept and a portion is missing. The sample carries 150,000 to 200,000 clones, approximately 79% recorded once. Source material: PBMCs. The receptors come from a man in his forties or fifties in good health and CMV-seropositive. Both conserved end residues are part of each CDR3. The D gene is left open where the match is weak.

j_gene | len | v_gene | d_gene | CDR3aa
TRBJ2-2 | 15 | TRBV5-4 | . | CASSQGGASTGELFF
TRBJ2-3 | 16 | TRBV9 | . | CASSQFAGLSTDTQYF
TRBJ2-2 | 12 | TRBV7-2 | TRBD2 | CASSSLAGALFF
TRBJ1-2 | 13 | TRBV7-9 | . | CASSLDRRRGYTF
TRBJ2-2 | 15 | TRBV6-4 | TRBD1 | CASSRQGVNTGELFF
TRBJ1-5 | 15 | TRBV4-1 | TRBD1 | CASSSSGTGIQPQHF
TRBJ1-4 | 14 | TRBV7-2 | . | CASSPRGLGEKLFF
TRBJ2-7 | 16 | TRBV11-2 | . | CASSLATNVLSYEQYF
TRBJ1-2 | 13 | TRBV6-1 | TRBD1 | CASTQGTNYGYTF
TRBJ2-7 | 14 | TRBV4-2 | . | CASSQDLGFGEQYF
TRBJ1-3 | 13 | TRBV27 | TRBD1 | CASRRQGADTIYF
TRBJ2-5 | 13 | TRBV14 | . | CASNGRAYETQYF
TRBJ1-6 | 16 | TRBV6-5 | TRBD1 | CASSYSQGDRYSPLHF
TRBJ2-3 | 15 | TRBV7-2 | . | CASSLVGSSTDTQYF
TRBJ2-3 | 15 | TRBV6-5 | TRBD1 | CASSSTGSSTDTQYF